The subject of this entry is one T cell receptor (beta chain). Its target is not known. Germline lookup yields CDR1 SGHRS and CDR2 YFSETQ. With V trimmed by 5 bases and J by 1 base, 0 bases remained unmatched. This CDR3 has 13 amino acids. This sample is drawn from a study of high-grade serous ovarian cancer treatment subgroups. For the study at large: Samples averaged 14,192 reads and thousands of unique TCR beta rearrangements.

The study, taken as a whole, reports: Clonal relatedness tracked neoantigen level, and by trend copy number and mutation load. Different patients shared almost no repertoire; same-patient tumors shared about 0.095 to 0.85. Repertoire analysis covered CDR3 alone, not CDR1 or CDR2.

Tumor samples were obtained before definitive surgery or chemotherapy. Repertoires were generated with immunoSEQ multiplex PCR, while TCRdb's copy carries only in-frame clones and drops some. Among approximately 4,200 clones listed, 78% were seen once. Sequences were obtained from tumor tissue. This chain uses TRBV5-1 with TRBJ1-1; 9 bases are shared with TRBD1. The receptor comes from a human donor with high-grade serous ovarian cancer. The CDR3 is CASRQGANTEAFF. CDR3 nucleotides: TGCGCCAGCAGACAGGGGGCGAACACTGAAGCTTTCTTT.